This T cell receptor (beta chain) was obtained from a study of molecular identifiers for immune sequencing clone quantification. The germline gives CDR1 SGHNT, CDR2 YYREEE (reference sequence). V was shortened by 0 bases and J by 3 bases, with 10 bases between the two germline ends. This CDR3 has 16 amino acids. Bulk TCR libraries were made with methods that had been previously described and with listed TCR primers. MiXCR, applied by TCRdb to the PCR reads, yields one record per CDR3 protein. The sample has approximately 100,000 distinct CDR3 sequences; 36% are singletons. Sample: naive CD8+ T cells from blood, with Jurkat cell RNA spiked in. The sample's subset: FACS-sorted CD8+CD4-CCR7+CD45RA+ naive T cells. The V gene is TRBV5-4, the J gene TRBJ2-6; D may match TRBD1 or TRBD2 (5 bases each). The TCR was taken from a human donor in good health. Some libraries in this study had Jurkat cell RNA spiked in. CDR3 nucleotide sequence: TGTGCCAGCAGCTTGGCCTGGGGGAGTGGGGCCAACGTCCTGACTTTC. The encoded protein is CASSLAWGSGANVLTF. Together with reference TRBV5-4 and TRBJ2-6, the CDR3 gives the full variable domain: ETGVTQSPTHLIKTRGQQVTLRCSSQSGHNTVSWYQQALGQGPQFIFQYYREEENGRGNFPPRFSGLQFPNYSSELNVNALELDDSALYLCASSLAWGSGANVLTFGAGSRLTVL.